Each of the 4 T cell receptor beta chains below was sequenced from the same sample in a study of yellow fever vaccine responses in identical twins. TCRdb re-called the RT-PCR reads with MiXCR, one entry per CDR3 protein. The data contain about 23,000 distinct CDR3 sequences, around four fifths of them seen just once; the ten biggest clones take up about 5%. The specimen was T cells from blood (PBMCs), unsorted or a sorted subset (not recorded which), collected before or after yellow fever vaccination (not recorded which). Every receptor here comes from a young woman who received the yellow fever vaccine.

The CDR3 loop reads CASSLGWADPQYF. The CDR3 DNA reads as TGTGCCAGCAGCTTAGGTTGGGCCGACCCCCAGTATTTT. This chain connects TRBV11-2 to TRBJ2-3; D ambiguous. Looked up from germline, CDR1 is SGHAT and CDR2 is FQNNGV. Trimming left V 1 base short and J 12 bases short, with 14 bases between. This CDR3 is 13 amino acids long. Full variable domain (rest looked up from reference TRBV11-2 and TRBJ2-3): EAGVAQSPRYKIIEKRQSVAFWCNPISGHATLYWYQQILGQGPKLLIQFQNNGVVDDSQLPKDRFSAERLKGVDSTLKIQPAKLEDSAVYLCASSLGWADPQYFGPGTRLTVL.

CDR3 residues: CANRSGGDEKLFF. CDR3 nucleotide sequence: TGTGCCAACAGATCAGGGGGCGATGAAAAACTGTTTTTT. The chain joins TRBV10-3 to TRBJ1-4, with 8 bases matching TRBD1. The CDR3 spans 13 residues. V dropped 10 bases and J dropped 6; count of bases not matched to a gene: 7. CDR1 is ENHRY and CDR2 is SYGVKD in the germline V gene.

This clonotype has a single count. The chain couples TRBV19 to TRBJ1-5; TRBD1 is a possible D gene (6 bases). Looked up from germline, CDR1 is LNHDA and CDR2 is SQIVND (reference sequence). Trimming removed 5 bases from V and 0 bases from J, with 14 bases in between. CDR3 length equals 16 residues. The CDR3 nucleotides are TGTGCCAGTAGTTTAAGACAGGAAAATAGCAATCAGCCCCAGCATTTT. As protein: CASSLRQENSNQPQHF.

The V call is TRBV28, the J call TRBJ2-7, with 8 bases matching TRBD1. The CDR3 has 15 amino acids. Looked up from germline, CDR1 is MDHEN and CDR2 is SYDVKM. V lost 6 bases to trimming and J lost 2 bases; unmatched junction nucleotides: 9. Here the CDR3 DNA reads TGTGCCAGCAGCCAACAGGGGGATCCCCCCTACGAGCAGTACTTC. It specifies CASSQQGDPPYEQYF.